The clone carrying this T cell receptor (beta chain) was picked up a small number of times. This CDR3 is built from 15 residues. V lost 5 bases to trimming and J lost 3 bases, with 14 bases between them. Germline loops: CDR1 MDHEN, CDR2 SYDVKM. From RNA transcripts, TCR beta CDR3 regions were amplified. Initially, a first-round RT-PCR of the TCR CDR3 employed the HTBI primer set. TCRdb recomputed calls from the multiplex PCR reads with MiXCR, one row per CDR3 protein. The data show about 370,000 distinct CDR3 sequences, with approximately 16% seen just once and roughly 19% held by the top ten. This record belongs to a study of T cells in Graves' hyperthyroidism and ophthalmopathy.

The sample was blood. The source is a woman aged 55-69 years with Graves' ophthalmopathy. The rearrangement links TRBV28 to TRBJ2-4, with D unclear. Here the CDR3 reads CASSPLGSDKNIQYF. Here the CDR3 DNA reads TGTGCCAGCAGTCCCCTAGGGTCGGACAAAAACATTCAGTACTTC.